A selection of T cell receptor beta chains follows, all from one sample in a study of T cells in Graves' hyperthyroidism and ophthalmopathy. One entry per CDR3 protein results from TCRdb running MiXCR on the multiplex PCR reads. Of around 350,000 distinct CDR3 sequences listed, approximately 13% are singletons. Material: blood. The source is a woman under 30 with Graves' hyperthyroidism. CDR3s include the opening cysteine and the closing phenylalanine or tryptophan. The order of the fields is J gene, V gene, D gene, clone size, CDR3 protein, CDR3 DNA. D genes are given only for firm matches. Rows give clone size only sometimes, using once, few, many, or a class for an expanded clone.

j_call: TRBJ1-1; v_call: TRBV2; d_call: TRBD1; clone_size: many; cdr3_aa: CASRGYTGVYTEAFF; cdr3_nt: TGTGCCAGCAGGGGTTATACAGGGGTTTACACTGAAGCTTTCTTT
j_call: TRBJ1-5; v_call: TRBV6-1; d_call: NA; clone_size: many; cdr3_aa: CASSVPSNPMSNQPQHF; cdr3_nt: TGTGCCAGCAGTGTTCCATCAAACCCTATGAGCAATCAGCCCCAGCATTTT
j_call: TRBJ2-1; v_call: TRBV27; d_call: TRBD2; clone_size: NA; cdr3_aa: CASSFGMGTSGGSCNEQFF; cdr3_nt: TGTGCCAGCAGTTTCGGGATGGGGACTAGCGGAGGGAGCTGCAATGAGCAGTTCTTC
j_call: TRBJ2-1; v_call: TRBV27; d_call: NA; clone_size: many; cdr3_aa: CASSLGVKGMNEQFF; cdr3_nt: TGTGCCAGCAGTTTAGGTGTGAAAGGGATGAATGAGCAGTTCTTC
j_call: TRBJ1-6; v_call: TRBV9; d_call: NA; clone_size: many; cdr3_aa: CASSVGGGDSPLHF; cdr3_nt: TGTGCCAGCAGCGTAGGAGGGGGGGATTCACCCCTCCACTTT
j_call: TRBJ2-1; v_call: TRBV3-1; d_call: NA; clone_size: NA; cdr3_aa: CASSQDQAIYNKQFF; cdr3_nt: TGTGCCAGCAGCCAAGATCAAGCGATCTACAATAAGCAGTTCTTC
j_call: TRBJ2-1; v_call: TRBV7-3; d_call: NA; clone_size: many; cdr3_aa: CASSLTPTMGEQFF; cdr3_nt: TGTGCCAGCAGCTTAACTCCGACGATGGGTGAGCAGTTCTTC
j_call: TRBJ1-1; v_call: TRBV30; d_call: NA; clone_size: many; cdr3_aa: CAWSPRGNTEAFF; cdr3_nt: TGTGCCTGGAGTCCTCGGGGGAACACTGAAGCTTTCTTT
j_call: TRBJ2-7; v_call: TRBV20-1; d_call: NA; clone_size: many; cdr3_aa: CSAQGQGQYEQYF; cdr3_nt: TGCAGTGCCCAGGGGCAGGGCCAGTACGAGCAGTACTTC
j_call: TRBJ1-1; v_call: TRBV28; d_call: NA; clone_size: many; cdr3_aa: CASSSLGGALTEAFF; cdr3_nt: TGTGCCAGCAGTTCGTTGGGTGGGGCCCTCACTGAAGCTTTCTTT
j_call: TRBJ1-1; v_call: TRBV24-1; d_call: NA; clone_size: few; cdr3_aa: CATSEGSLEGKTTEAFF; cdr3_nt: TGTGCCACCAGTGAAGGGTCCCTGGAGGGGAAGACCACTGAAGCTTTCTTT
j_call: TRBJ2-5; v_call: TRBV2; d_call: TRBD2; clone_size: NA; cdr3_aa: CARGTSGQETQYF; cdr3_nt: TGTGCCAGGGGTACTAGCGGACAAGAGACCCAGTACTTC
j_call: TRBJ2-4; v_call: TRBV5-5; d_call: TRBD2; clone_size: NA; cdr3_aa: CASSFGGGIAKNIQYF; cdr3_nt: TGTGCCAGCAGCTTTGGCGGGGGAATAGCCAAAAACATTCAGTACTTC
j_call: TRBJ1-6; v_call: TRBV12-3/TRBV12-4; d_call: NA; clone_size: many; cdr3_aa: CASSLRQGKRTTNSPLHF; cdr3_nt: TGTGCCAGCAGTTTGAGGCAGGGAAAGCGGACCACTAATTCACCCCTCCACTTT
j_call: TRBJ1-1; v_call: TRBV5-4; d_call: NA; clone_size: NA; cdr3_aa: CASSPPLGGRIMNTEAFF; cdr3_nt: TGTGCCAGCAGCCCGCCCTTGGGGGGGAGAATAATGAACACTGAAGCTTTCTTT
j_call: TRBJ2-1; v_call: TRBV12-3/TRBV12-4; d_call: NA; clone_size: many; cdr3_aa: CASSGYRGGDEQFF; cdr3_nt: TGTGCCAGCAGTGGTTACAGGGGAGGGGATGAGCAGTTCTTC
j_call: TRBJ1-2; v_call: TRBV28; d_call: NA; clone_size: many; cdr3_aa: CASRLGGGLYGYTF; cdr3_nt: TGTGCCAGCCGCCTAGGGGGGGGACTCTATGGCTACACCTTC
j_call: TRBJ2-3; v_call: TRBV5-1; d_call: NA; clone_size: few; cdr3_aa: CASSLPYRDPRTDTQYF; cdr3_nt: TGCGCCAGCAGCTTGCCCTACAGGGATCCTAGAACAGATACGCAGTATTTT
j_call: TRBJ2-1; v_call: TRBV7-9; d_call: NA; clone_size: NA; cdr3_aa: CASSLGGPENEQFF; cdr3_nt: TGTGCCAGCAGCTTAGGGGGACCGGAGAATGAGCAGTTCTTC
j_call: TRBJ1-1; v_call: TRBV5-1; d_call: NA; clone_size: few; cdr3_aa: CASFPWTGNTEAFF; cdr3_nt: TGCGCCAGCTTTCCTTGGACGGGGAACACTGAAGCTTTCTTT
j_call: TRBJ1-2; v_call: TRBV15; d_call: NA; clone_size: NA; cdr3_aa: CATSARGGYTF; cdr3_nt: TGTGCCACCAGCGCCAGGGGTGGCTACACCTTC
j_call: TRBJ2-5; v_call: TRBV20-1; d_call: TRBD2; clone_size: many; cdr3_aa: CSAVLAGGQETQYF; cdr3_nt: TGCAGTGCTGTACTAGCGGGAGGACAAGAGACCCAGTACTTC
j_call: TRBJ2-4; v_call: TRBV5-1; d_call: NA; clone_size: many; cdr3_aa: CASSLEGVGVVGSRDIQYF; cdr3_nt: TGCGCCAGCAGCTTGGAGGGGGTTGGGGTCGTGGGGTCCCGGGACATTCAGTACTTC
j_call: TRBJ2-7; v_call: TRBV12-3/TRBV12-4; d_call: NA; clone_size: NA; cdr3_aa: CANSLSGQTYEQYF; cdr3_nt: TGTGCCAACAGCTTGAGCGGGCAGACCTACGAGCAGTACTTC
j_call: TRBJ1-6; v_call: TRBV6-5; d_call: NA; clone_size: NA; cdr3_aa: CASSYSVRGGSPLHF; cdr3_nt: TGTGCCAGCAGTTACTCGGTCAGGGGCGGTTCACCCCTCCACTTT
j_call: TRBJ1-5; v_call: TRBV28; d_call: NA; clone_size: NA; cdr3_aa: CASSRGQKNQPQHF; cdr3_nt: TGTGCCAGCAGCCGTGGGCAAAAAAATCAGCCCCAGCATTTT
j_call: TRBJ2-5; v_call: TRBV10-3; d_call: NA; clone_size: few; cdr3_aa: CAISERGTQETQYF; cdr3_nt: TGTGCCATCAGTGAGCGGGGGACGCAAGAGACCCAGTACTTC
j_call: TRBJ2-7; v_call: TRBV24-1; d_call: NA; clone_size: many; cdr3_aa: CATSDGTVGTYEQYF; cdr3_nt: TGTGCCACCAGTGATGGGACTGTCGGTACCTACGAGCAGTACTTC